Given below is one T cell receptor (beta chain) in context. The data derive from a study of blood T cell repertoires in COVID-19. Study as a whole: COVID-19 samples, acute and convalescent, were from the United States, Italy and Spain. Nucleic acid was either cDNA or gDNA, and it came from T cells, B-cell-depleted T cells, or PBMCs.

This CDR3 is built from 15 residues. V was trimmed by 6 bases and J by 0 bases, leaving 13 bases between them. In germline, CDR1 is LNHDA, CDR2 SQIVND (reference sequence). In the authors' methods: Scientists estimated how many nucleated cells there were by amplifying reference gene primers. This table comes from immunoSEQ multiplex PCR, and its TCRdb copy is limited to in-frame clones, with some not included. That table furnishes V, J and clone size, whereas the DNA furnished D and trimming. The sample contains 50,000 to 60,000 clones, about nine tenths of which appear only once. The chain uses TRBV19 and TRBJ2-3; D unresolved. This TCR was recovered from a man aged 55-75 years with active COVID-19. Sequencing was done on a sample of peripheral blood. In nucleotides, the CDR3 is TGTGCCAGTAGAATCACAGCCCCTAGCACAGATACGCAGTATTTT. Amino acids: CASRITAPSTDTQYF.